This T cell receptor (beta chain) was recorded in a study of blood T cells in healthy people across ages. Findings and caveats of the study: Roughly linearly, TCR beta diversity per million T cells fell as age increased.

The V gene's germline CDR1 is SGHTA and CDR2 FQGNSA. The CDR3 is made up of 14 amino acids. Trimming took 6 bases from V and 6 from J; bases not matched to a gene: 7. On this clonotype itself: The antigen is not known.

A second PCR of about 6 to 11 cycles used a sample-barcoded 5' primer and a J-beta primer mix. MiXCR, applied by TCRdb to the 5' RACE reads, yields one record per CDR3 protein. Here the sample spans some 710,000 distinct CDR3 sequences, 20% to 25% being singletons. This receptor was identified in a man between 65 and 79 years old in good health. This chain uses TRBV7-2 with TRBJ2-2; 7 bases are shared with TRBD1. Material for sequencing was blood. The CDR3 sequence: CASRNTGVPGELFF. The DNA for the CDR3 is TGTGCCAGCAGAAATACAGGGGTACCCGGGGAGCTGTTTTTT.